The 16 T cell receptor beta chains reported below all come from one sample, sequenced in a study of blood T cell repertoires in COVID-19. Repertoires were generated with immunoSEQ multiplex PCR, while TCRdb's copy carries only in-frame clones and drops some. The sample consists of some 170,000 clones, over 65% of them appearing once. The specimen sequenced was peripheral blood. All receptors derive from a man between 60 and 75 years old with acute or convalescent COVID-19.

This clone has only one observation. The genes are TRBV3-1 (or the pseudogene TRBV3-2) and TRBJ2-3, with 7 bases fitting TRBD2. CDR1 LGHDT and CDR2 YNNKEL come from the germline V gene (reference sequence). CDR3 length: 16 amino acids. V trimming: 2 bases; J trimming: 3 bases; junction bases outside the gene matches: 8. CDR3 DNA: TGTGCCAGCAGCCAAACTTGGGGGGGAATAACAGATACGCAGTATTTT. Encoded protein: CASSQTWGGITDTQYF.

J is TRBJ2-1 and V is TRBV5-6, with TRBD1 identical over 8 bases. CDR1 and CDR2 (germline): SGHDT, YYEEEE. This CDR3 spans 15 amino acids. Trimming cost V 4 bases and J 4 bases; bases outside gene matches: 7. The CDR3: CASSTGTGAYNEQFF. The CDR3 coding sequence is TGTGCCAGCAGCACCGGGACAGGTGCTTACAATGAGCAGTTCTTC.

The chain uses TRBV6-5 and TRBJ1-2, with 10 bases matching TRBD1. The CDR3 spans 14 residues. Per germline, CDR1 MNHEY and CDR2 SVGAGI. V dropped 4 bases and J dropped 8; count of bases not matched to a gene: 7. The CDR3 region has the DNA TGTGCCAGCAGTTCGACAGGGGGCTTGAAAGGCTACACCTTC. Encoded protein: CASSSTGGLKGYTF.

This rearrangement joins TRBV12-5 to TRBJ2-2; the D gene is possibly TRBD2 (5 bases). CDR1 is LGHNT and CDR2 is FRNRAP in the germline V gene. The V end lost 0 bases, the J end lost 7 bases, and 6 bases lay between the germline ends. This CDR3 comprises 13 residues. CDR3 loop: CASGLVLGGELFF. Here the CDR3 DNA reads TGTGCTAGTGGTTTGGTACTAGGCGGGGAGCTGTTTTTT.

The V gene is TRBV4-3, the J gene TRBJ2-5; D is perhaps TRBD1 (6 bases). The CDR3 contains 15 residues. V lost 1 base and J 1 base, leaving 10 bases between the germline ends. The germline V gene encodes CDR1 LGHNA and CDR2 YSLEER. The CDR3 here is CASSQAQGPQETQYF. In DNA, the CDR3 is TGCGCCAGCAGCCAAGCTCAGGGGCCCCAAGAGACCCAGTACTTC.

The rearrangement links TRBV9 to TRBJ1-1; D ambiguous. The CDR3 has 13 residues. The germline V and J ends were trimmed by 2 bases and 2 bases, with 7 bases remaining between them. CDR1 is SGDLS, CDR2 YYNGEE, per germline. The CDR3 nucleotides read TGTGCCAGCAGCGTTACAGATAACACTGAAGCTTTCTTT. Translation: CASSVTDNTEAFF.

V is TRBV19 and J is TRBJ2-5, with 7 bases matching TRBD1. The CDR3 has 15 amino acids. V gave up 5 bases and J gave up 8 bases; unmatched junction bases: 14. Per the germline V gene, CDR1 is LNHDA and CDR2 is SQIVND (reference sequence). In nucleotides, the CDR3 is TGTGCCAGTAGTTACAGGGGCAGTCTAGTTGAAACCCAGTACTTC. Protein product: CASSYRGSLVETQYF.

This clone turned up a few times. The rearrangement links TRBV3-1 (or the pseudogene TRBV3-2) to TRBJ1-1, with D maybe TRBD1 (6 bases). Trimming left V 6 bases short and J 1 base short, with 18 bases between. Germline V gene data show CDR1 as LGHDT and CDR2 as YNNKEL (reference sequence). This CDR3 region has 16 residues. This CDR3 is CASSPHRARRNTEAFF. For the CDR3, the DNA is TGTGCCAGCAGTCCCCACAGGGCACGAAGGAACACTGAAGCTTTCTTT.

V gene TRBV19 combines with J gene TRBJ1-1; 9 bases line up with TRBD1. From germline, CDR1 is LNHDA and CDR2 SQIVND (reference sequence). V lost 5 bases and J lost 6; bases outside the gene matches: 7. This CDR3 is 14 amino acids long. CDR3 bases: TGTGCCAGTAGTTCCGGGACAGGGATCGCTGAAGCTTTCTTT. The encoded protein is CASSSGTGIAEAFF.

The rearrangement uses TRBV5-1 and TRBJ2-5, with 9 positions matching TRBD1. CDR1 is SGHRS, CDR2 YFSETQ, per germline. CDR3 length: 14 residues. V lost 6 bases to trimming and J lost 9 bases; unmatched junction nucleotides: 12. The CDR3 bases are TGCGCCAGCAAAAATACGGGACAGGGAAACCCCCAGTACTTC. Its protein is CASKNTGQGNPQYF.

This clone was seen only once. The genes are TRBV7-6 and TRBJ1-3, with TRBD1 matching 8 bases. Germline CDR1 is SGHVS and CDR2 is FNYEAQ. The CDR3 spans 17 residues. The trim removed 1 base at V and 4 bases at J, leaving 9 bases unmatched. The CDR3 sequence is CASSLEIQGVFGNTIYF. The CDR3 DNA follows: TGTGCCAGCAGCTTAGAGATACAGGGGGTCTTCGGAAACACCATATATTTT.

The J gene is TRBJ2-3, the V gene TRBV19; 8 nucleotides align to TRBD2. The CDR3 sequence is 16 residues long. The germline V gene encodes CDR1 LNHDA and CDR2 SQIVND (reference sequence). The trim removed 5 bases at V and 0 bases at J, leaving 7 bases unmatched. The chain's CDR3 is CASSPRGASSTDTQYF. The CDR3 region has the DNA TGTGCCAGTAGTCCGCGGGGGGCTTCTAGCACAGATACGCAGTATTTT.

The V call is TRBV5-4, the J call TRBJ2-2; 8 nucleotides agree with TRBD1. CDR3 length: 17 amino acids. The germline CDR1 and CDR2 sequences are SGHNT and YYREEE (reference sequence). V dropped 4 bases and J dropped 6; count of bases not matched to a gene: 14. The CDR3 DNA reads as TGTGCCAGCAGCCCGATCCGTGGGCAGGGGGCGTCCGGGGAGCTGTTTTTT. Amino acid sequence: CASSPIRGQGASGELFF.

J is TRBJ1-5 and V is TRBV5-5; tentative D call: TRBD1 (5 bases). The CDR3 runs 13 residues. V lost 4 bases, J lost 5 bases, and 10 bases lay in between. CDR1 SGHKS and CDR2 YYEKEE come from the germline V gene (reference sequence). The CDR3 DNA follows: TGTGCCAGCAGCGGGCAAGGGGATCAGCCCCAGCATTTT. Translated: CASSGQGDQPQHF.

The chain joins TRBV10-3 to TRBJ1-3; possibly TRBD1 for D (6 bases). With 6 bases removed from V and 0 bases from J, the gap between germline ends came to 9 bases. Per the germline V gene, CDR1 is ENHRY and CDR2 is SYGVKD. CDR3 length equals 14 residues. The chain's CDR3 is CAIRTGSSGNTIYF. The CDR3 DNA sequence: TGTGCCATCAGGACAGGTTCCTCTGGAAACACCATATATTTT.

CDR3 sequence (DNA): TGTGCCAGCAGCTTCGCGGGACCTCAGTACTTC. This gives the protein CASSFAGPQYF. The chain combines TRBV7-2 with TRBJ2-5; D is possibly TRBD2 (6 bases). The germline V gene encodes CDR1 SGHTA and CDR2 FQGNSA. The V and J ends lost 3 bases and 11 bases respectively, with 10 bases between them. The CDR3 spans 11 residues.